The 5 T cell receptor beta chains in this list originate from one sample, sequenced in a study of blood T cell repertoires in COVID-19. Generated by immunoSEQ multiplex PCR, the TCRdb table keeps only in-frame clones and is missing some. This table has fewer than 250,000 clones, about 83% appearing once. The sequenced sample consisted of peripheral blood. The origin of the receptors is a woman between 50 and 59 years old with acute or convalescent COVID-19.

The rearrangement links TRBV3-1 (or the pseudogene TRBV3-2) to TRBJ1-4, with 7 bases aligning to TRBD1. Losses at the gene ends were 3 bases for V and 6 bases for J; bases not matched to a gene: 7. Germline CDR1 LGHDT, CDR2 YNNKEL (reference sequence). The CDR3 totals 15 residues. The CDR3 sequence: CASSQGRGLYEKLFF. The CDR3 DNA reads TGTGCCAGCAGCCAGGGCAGGGGGTTATATGAAAAACTGTTTTTT.

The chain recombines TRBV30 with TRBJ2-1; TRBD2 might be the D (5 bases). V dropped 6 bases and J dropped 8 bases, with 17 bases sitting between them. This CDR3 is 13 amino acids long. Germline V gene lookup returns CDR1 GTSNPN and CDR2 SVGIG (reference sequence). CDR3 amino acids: CACNSGGFDEQFF. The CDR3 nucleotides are TGTGCCTGCAACTCTGGAGGTTTTGATGAGCAGTTCTTC. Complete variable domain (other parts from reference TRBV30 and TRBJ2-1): SQTIHQWPATLVQPVGSPLSLECTVEGTSNPNLYWYRQAAGRGLQLLFYSVGIGQISSEVPQNLSASRPQDRQFILSSKKLLLSDSGFYLCACNSGGFDEQFFGPGTRLTVL.

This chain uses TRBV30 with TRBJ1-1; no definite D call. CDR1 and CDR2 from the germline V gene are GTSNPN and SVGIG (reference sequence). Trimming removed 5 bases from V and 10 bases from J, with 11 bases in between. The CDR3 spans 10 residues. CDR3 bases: TGTGCCTGGGCAGAGGTGGGAGCTTTCTTT. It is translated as CAWAEVGAFF.

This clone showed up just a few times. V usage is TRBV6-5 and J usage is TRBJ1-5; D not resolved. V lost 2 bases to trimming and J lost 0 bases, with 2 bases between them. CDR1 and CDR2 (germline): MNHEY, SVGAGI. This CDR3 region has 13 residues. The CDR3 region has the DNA TGTGCCAGCAGTTACCATAGCAATCAGCCCCAGCATTTT. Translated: CASSYHSNQPQHF.

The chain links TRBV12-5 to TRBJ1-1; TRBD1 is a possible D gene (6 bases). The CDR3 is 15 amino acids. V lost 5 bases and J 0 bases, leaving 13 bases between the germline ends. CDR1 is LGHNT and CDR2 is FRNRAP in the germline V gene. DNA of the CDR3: TGTGCTAGTGGTCCCATTGGACAGATGAACACTGAAGCTTTCTTT. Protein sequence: CASGPIGQMNTEAFF. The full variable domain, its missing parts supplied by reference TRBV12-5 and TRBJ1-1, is DARVTQTPRHKVTEMGQEVTMRCQPILGHNTVFWYRQTMMQGLELLAYFRNRAPLDDSGMPKDRFSAEMPDATLATLKIQPSEPRDSAVYFCASGPIGQMNTEAFFGQGTRLTVV.